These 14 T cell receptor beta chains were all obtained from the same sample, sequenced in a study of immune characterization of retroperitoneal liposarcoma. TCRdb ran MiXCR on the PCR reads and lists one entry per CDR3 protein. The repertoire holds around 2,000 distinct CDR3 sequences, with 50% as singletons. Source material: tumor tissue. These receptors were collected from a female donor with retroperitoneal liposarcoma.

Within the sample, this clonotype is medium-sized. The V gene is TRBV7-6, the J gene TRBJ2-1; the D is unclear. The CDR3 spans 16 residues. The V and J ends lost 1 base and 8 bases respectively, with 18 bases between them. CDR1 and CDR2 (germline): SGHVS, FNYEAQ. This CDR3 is CASSLVLSRANYEQFF. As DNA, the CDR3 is TGTGCCAGCAGCTTAGTCCTTTCTAGGGCCAACTATGAGCAGTTCTTC.

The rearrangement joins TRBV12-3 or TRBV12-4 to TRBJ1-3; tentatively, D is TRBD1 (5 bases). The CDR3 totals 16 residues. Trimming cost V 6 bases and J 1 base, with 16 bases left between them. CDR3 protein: CASSFGAVESGNTIYF. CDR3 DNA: TGTGCCAGCAGCTTCGGGGCCGTGGAGTCTGGAAACACCATATATTTT.

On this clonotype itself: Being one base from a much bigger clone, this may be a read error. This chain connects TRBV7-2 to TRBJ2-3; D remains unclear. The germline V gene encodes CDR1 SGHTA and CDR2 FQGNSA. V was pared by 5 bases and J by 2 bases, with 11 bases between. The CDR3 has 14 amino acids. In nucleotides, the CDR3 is TGTGCCAGCAGCGTAGTACTTACCACAGATACGCAGTATTTT. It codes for CASSVVLTTDTQYF.

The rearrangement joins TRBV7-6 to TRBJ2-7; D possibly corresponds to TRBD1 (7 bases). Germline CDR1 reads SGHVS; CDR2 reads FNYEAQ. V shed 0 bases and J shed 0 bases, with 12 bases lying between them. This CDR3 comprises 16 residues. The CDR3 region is CASSLAAGQLSYEQYF. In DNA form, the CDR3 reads TGTGCCAGCAGCTTAGCGGCGGGACAGCTCTCCTACGAGCAGTACTTC.

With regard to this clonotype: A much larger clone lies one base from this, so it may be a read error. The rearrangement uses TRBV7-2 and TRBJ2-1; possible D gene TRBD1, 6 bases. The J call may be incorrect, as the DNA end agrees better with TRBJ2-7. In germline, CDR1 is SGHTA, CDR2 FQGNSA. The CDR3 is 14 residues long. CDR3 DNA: TGTGCCAGCAGTCGTCTCGGACAGTCCTACGAGCAGTACGTC. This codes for CASSRLGQSYEQYV.

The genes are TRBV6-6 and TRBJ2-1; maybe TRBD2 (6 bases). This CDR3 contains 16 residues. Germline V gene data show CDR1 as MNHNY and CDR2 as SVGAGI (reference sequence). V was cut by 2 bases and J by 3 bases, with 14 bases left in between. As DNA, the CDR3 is TGTGCCAGCAGTTACCACCTTGGGACTCTCTACAATGAGCAGTTCTTC. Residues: CASSYHLGTLYNEQFF.

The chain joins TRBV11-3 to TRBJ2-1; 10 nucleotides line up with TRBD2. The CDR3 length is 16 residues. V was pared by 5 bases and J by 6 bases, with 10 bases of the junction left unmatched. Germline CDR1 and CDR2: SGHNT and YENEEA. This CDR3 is CASSPVSGGAVNEQFF. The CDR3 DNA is TGTGCCAGCAGCCCCGTAAGCGGGGGGGCTGTCAATGAGCAGTTCTTC.

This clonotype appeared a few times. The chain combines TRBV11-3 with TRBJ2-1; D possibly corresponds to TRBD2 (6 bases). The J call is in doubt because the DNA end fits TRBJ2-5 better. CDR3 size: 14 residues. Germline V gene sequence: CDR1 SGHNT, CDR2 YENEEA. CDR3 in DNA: TGTGCCAGCAGCCCCCGGACTAAAACGGAGACCCAGTACTTC. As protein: CASSPRTKTETQYF.

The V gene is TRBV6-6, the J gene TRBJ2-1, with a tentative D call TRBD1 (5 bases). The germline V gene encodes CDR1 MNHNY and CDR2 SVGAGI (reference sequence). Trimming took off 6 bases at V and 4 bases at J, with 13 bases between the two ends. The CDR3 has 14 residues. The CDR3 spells CASSPGFEYNEQFF. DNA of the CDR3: TGTGCCAGCAGCCCAGGGTTCGAATACAATGAGCAGTTCTTC.

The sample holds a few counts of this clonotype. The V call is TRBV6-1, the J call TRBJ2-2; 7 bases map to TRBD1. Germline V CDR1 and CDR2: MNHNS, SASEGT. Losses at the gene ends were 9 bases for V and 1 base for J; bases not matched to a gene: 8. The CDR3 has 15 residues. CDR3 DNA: TGTGCCAGTACAGGGGTGTTGAGGAACACCGGGGAGCTGTTTTTT. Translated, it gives CASTGVLRNTGELFF.

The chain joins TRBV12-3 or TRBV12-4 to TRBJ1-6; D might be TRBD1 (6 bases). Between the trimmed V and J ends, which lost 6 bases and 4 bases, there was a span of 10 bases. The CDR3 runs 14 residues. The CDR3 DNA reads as TGTGCCAGCAGGCCCAGGGGATATAATTCACCCCTCCACTTT. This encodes CASRPRGYNSPLHF.

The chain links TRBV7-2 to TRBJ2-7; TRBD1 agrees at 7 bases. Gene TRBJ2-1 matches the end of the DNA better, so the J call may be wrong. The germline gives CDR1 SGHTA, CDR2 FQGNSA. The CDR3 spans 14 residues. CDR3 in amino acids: CASSRRQGPYEQFF. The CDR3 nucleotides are TGTGCCAGCAGCCGCAGACAGGGCCCCTACGAGCAGTTCTTC.

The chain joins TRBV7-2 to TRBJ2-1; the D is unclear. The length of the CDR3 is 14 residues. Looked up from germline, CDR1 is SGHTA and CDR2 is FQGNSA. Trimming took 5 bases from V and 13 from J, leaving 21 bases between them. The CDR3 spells CASSPSGSTETQFF. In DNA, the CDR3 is TGTGCCAGCAGCCCCTCGGGCAGTACGGAGACCCAGTTCTTC. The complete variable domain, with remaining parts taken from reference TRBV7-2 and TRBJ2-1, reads GAGVSQSPSNKVTEKGKDVELRCDPISGHTALYWYRQSLGQGLEFLIYFQGNSAPDKSGLPSDRFSAERTGGSVSTLTIQRTQQEDSAVYLCASSPSGSTETQFFGPGTRLTVL.

CDR3 coding DNA: TGTGCCAGCAGTTTATTACCGGGGACACAAGAGACCCAGTACTTC. This encodes CASSLLPGTQETQYF. V gene TRBV27 combines with J gene TRBJ2-5; TRBD1 is a possible D gene (6 bases). Germline CDR1 is MNHEY and CDR2 is SMNVEV (reference sequence). The CDR3 has 15 residues. V was shortened by 1 base and J by 2 bases, with 11 bases between the two germline ends.